This TCR beta chain was captured in a study of neurological immune-mediated disorders (dated by TCRdb to the late 2010s). A note on the overall study: The study compared peripheral blood TCR-beta repertoires of HTLV-I-associated myelopathy (HAM/TSP) patients, multiple sclerosis patients and healthy controls using UMI-based sequencing. Longitudinal samples, technical triplicates and paired sorted CD4+ and CD8+ T-cell subsets, alongside PBMC samples, were included among the roughly 100 TCR-beta libraries. The cohort was made up of 68 subjects, consisting of 15 or so HAM/TSP patients, about 34 multiple sclerosis patients and approximately 20 healthy controls. Overall study results and their limits: Across subjects, expanded clones never shared an identical CDR3 amino acid sequence, which suggests that the TCR-beta repertoires in every group were private. TCR clonal expansion was highest in HAM/TSP patients and lowest in MS patients, with MS patients falling below even healthy controls.

Ends trimmed: V by 5 bases, J by 3 bases; bases unmatched to a gene: 6. The CDR3 goes from the cysteine to the phenylalanine over 14 residues. Left in the record is the CDR3 DNA by itself, 42 bases read in frame from the first base. CDR1 and CDR2, per the germline V gene (reference sequence), are SEHNR and FQNEAQ. cDNA was synthesized by template-switch 5'RACE using a primer with a 10-nucleotide random unique molecular identifier that tagged each TCR transcript. Each sequencing run produced over 180 million TCR-beta sequences covering 15-18 subjects. Total RNA was extracted with the RNeasy kit. The KAPA Real-time Library Amplification kit was used to amplify TCR-beta VDJ regions with primers targeting the TCR constant region and the 5'RACE anchor. A first PCR added sample indexes and Illumina adaptors, after which a second PCR increased the library yield. After Ampure bead purification, the roughly 650 bp TCR product was size-selected on a 2% E-gel SizeSelection system. Before pooling, libraries had their quality checked on a Bioanalyzer, their concentration measured with Qubit, and their quantity determined with the Kapa Library Quantification kit. An Illumina HiSeq 2500 was used to sequence the libraries paired-end at 2 x 150 bp. To increase sequence diversity, 25-30% phiX was spiked into each library pool. The source study handled its data this way. The UMI-based MiGEC pipeline processed quality-filtered reads and removed over 80% of raw TCR sequences during error correction. VDJ genes were aligned to IMGT germline references, and each clonotype was defined by a unique CDR3 amino acid sequence together with V-J genes. Clonal expansion, Shannon diversity, and CDR3 relatedness (CalcPairwiseDistances, ClusterSamples) were evaluated with VDJtools, and phylogenetic trees were built with CLCbio workbench. Expanded clones were defined as having at least 8 unique UMIs, based on coefficient-of-variation modelling across technical triplicates. The public reads were reprocessed in TCRdb via fastp at Q25 and MiXCR, keeping in-frame beta chains. When rows share a CDR3 protein, they turn into one entry using the most common DNA and genes. The V and J calls here are based on TCRdb, not the publication. This sample lists about 79,000 distinct CDR3 sequences; roughly 13% were detected once. The ten largest clones represent 6% to 7% of the sample.

This clonotype was found many times. The target of this receptor is not known. Nothing much larger sits one base from this clone, and base qualities are not available. Healthy controls were blood bank volunteers in Maryland, USA. For the unsorted PBMC libraries, 2 million PBMCs were stored in RNAlater at -80 degrees C until RNA extraction and were used to generate the libraries. Peripheral blood underwent Ficoll-Hypaque density gradient centrifugation to isolate PBMCs, which were then cryopreserved in liquid nitrogen. This chain joins TRBV7-9 to TRBJ2-7; 8 nucleotides in the junction match TRBD1. The sequenced sample was PBMCs. This clonotype was sampled from a woman in her 50s in good health. Here the CDR3 is given as CASSPPDRDYEQYF. The nucleotide sequence reads as follows: TGTGCCAGCAGCCCCCCGGACAGGGACTACGAGCAGTACTTC.